This paragraph covers one TCR beta chain sequence. Its antigen remains unknown. The record originates from a study of T cell responses to AZD1222 COVID-19 vaccine. Germline CDR1 is MNHEY and CDR2 is SVGAGI. The CDR3 length is 16 residues. The germline V and J ends were trimmed by 3 bases and 5 bases, with 19 bases remaining between them. Findings and caveats of the study: Donors were largely white British and mainly female; clonal diversity was possibly underestimated.

Assay used: immunoSEQ multiplex PCR; TCRdb lists only in-frame clones, some missing. The sample carries more than 100,000 clones, about nine tenths recorded once. The sequence derives from an adult in good health. This chain joins TRBV6-5 and TRBJ2-5, with D possibly TRBD1 on 6 matching bases. The material sequenced was peripheral blood, taken on day 0 of AZD1222 vaccination. The CDR3 is CASSYLRTGSGETQYF. In DNA form, the CDR3 reads TGTGCCAGCAGTTATCTGCGCACAGGGTCGGGGGAGACCCAGTACTTC.